Below are 16 T cell receptor beta chains sequenced from a single sample in a study of regulatory T cells in long-lasting Graves disease. Arm-PCR of CDR3 regions and iRepertoire HTBI primers were the basis on which TCR beta libraries were built. TCRdb recomputed calls from the multiplex PCR reads with MiXCR, one row per CDR3 protein. The sample has 400,000 to 500,000 distinct CDR3 sequences, 16% seen once. The time point denotes: newly diagnosed GD, antithyroid drugs for less than 3 months. Extracted RNA from PBMCs served as the source of the TCR library. These data were also reused for a study on T cells in Graves' hyperthyroidism and ophthalmopathy.

The sequences come from peripheral blood mononuclear cells (PBMCs), collected at new diagnosis, from a patient treated with antithyroid drugs. Source of these receptors: a woman between 18 and 29 years old with Graves disease.

This clonotype was seen many times. This chain uses TRBV7-9 with TRBJ2-3; D is unclear. The V gene lost 1 base and the J gene lost 6 bases, with 14 bases spanning the gap. The germline gives CDR1 SEHNR, CDR2 FQNEAQ (reference sequence). This CDR3 spans 15 amino acids. The CDR3, as DNA: TGTGCCAGCAGCTTAGAGCCATCTCCTTTGGATACGCAGTATTTT. The encoded protein is CASSLEPSPLDTQYF. Combining the CDR3 with reference TRBV7-9 and TRBJ2-3 gives the whole variable domain DTGVSQNPRHKITKRGQNVTFRCDPISEHNRLYWYRQTLGQGPEFLTYFQNEAQLEKSRLLSDRFSAERPKGSFSTLEIQRTEQGDSAMYLCASSLEPSPLDTQYFGPGTRLTVL.

This clonotype showed up many times. This sequence joins TRBV28 and TRBJ1-2; D gene ambiguous. The CDR3 covers 14 residues. Germline assignment: CDR1 MDHEN and CDR2 SYDVKM. V lost 2 bases to trimming and J lost 7 bases, with 14 bases between them. CDR3 bases: TGTGCCAGCAGTTTACTTGGCGTCCCTCGTGGCTACACCTTC. Translated: CASSLLGVPRGYTF.

This clonotype was seen repeatedly, ten times or more. V is TRBV30 and J is TRBJ2-2; 9 bases align to TRBD1. CDR1 and CDR2 (germline): GTSNPN, SVGIG (reference sequence). This CDR3 is built from 14 residues. The junction had 7 bases not matched to a gene; V was cut back by 5 bases and J by 6 bases. DNA of the CDR3: TGTGCCTGGTGGACAGGGGAGTATGCCGGGGAGCTGTTTTTT. Encoded protein: CAWWTGEYAGELFF. Full variable domain (outside the CDR3, taken from reference TRBV30 and TRBJ2-2): SQTIHQWPATLVQPVGSPLSLECTVEGTSNPNLYWYRQAAGRGLQLLFYSVGIGQISSEVPQNLSASRPQDRQFILSSKKLLLSDSGFYLCAWWTGEYAGELFFGEGSRLTVL.

The table lists this clonotype with many counts. The J gene is TRBJ2-3, the V gene TRBV28, with 11 bases identical to TRBD2. The CDR3 covers 14 residues. V shed 8 bases and J 6 bases; nucleotides not matched to a gene: 7. Germline values: CDR1 MDHEN, CDR2 SYDVKM. The CDR3 nucleotides read TGTGCCAGCCAGACTAGCGGGGCCCGGGATACGCAGTATTTT. It specifies CASQTSGARDTQYF.

This clonotype came up many times. J is TRBJ1-1 and V is TRBV20-1; D is possibly TRBD1 (5 bases). The V gene's germline CDR1 is DFQATT and CDR2 SNEGSKA (reference sequence). The length of the CDR3 is 14 residues. Deletions cut 3 bases from V and 2 bases from J, with 13 bases between. The CDR3 nucleotides read TGCAGTGCTAGTTCGCCCGGGGACAACACTGAAGCTTTCTTT. Amino acid sequence: CSASSPGDNTEAFF.

This clonotype showed up many times. This sequence joins TRBV7-9 and TRBJ2-5; 10 bases agree with TRBD2. V lost 1 base and J lost 4; bases outside the gene matches: 12. The CDR3 length is 18 residues. The germline V gene has CDR1 SEHNR and CDR2 FQNEAQ (reference sequence). CDR3 coding DNA: TGTGCCAGCAGCTTAGAGCTAGCGGGAGATAAGTTGCGAGAGACCCAGTACTTC. It yields the protein CASSLELAGDKLRETQYF. Looking up the rest from reference TRBV7-9 and TRBJ2-5 gives the full variable domain: DTGVSQNPRHKITKRGQNVTFRCDPISEHNRLYWYRQTLGQGPEFLTYFQNEAQLEKSRLLSDRFSAERPKGSFSTLEIQRTEQGDSAMYLCASSLELAGDKLRETQYFGPGTRLLVL.

This rearrangement joins TRBV7-2 to TRBJ1-2, with TRBD1 as a possible D gene (5 bases). V was cut by 1 base and J by 7 bases, with 19 bases left in between. The CDR3 length is 16 residues. Germline CDR1 reads SGHTA; CDR2 reads FQGNSA. For the CDR3, the DNA is TGTGCCAGCAGCTTAGTCGCTTCGGGGGTAGTGCGTGGCTACACCTTC. It specifies CASSLVASGVVRGYTF.

This clonotype was recorded at least ten times. The rearrangement links TRBV12-3 or TRBV12-4 to TRBJ2-1; 7 positions agree with TRBD2. V shed 5 bases, J shed 10 bases, and the junction held 14 bases outside the gene matches. The CDR3 is made up of 15 amino acids. CDR3 sequence reads: CASSRAGSPQYEQFF. The CDR3 DNA follows: TGTGCCAGCAGTAGAGCGGGATCACCCCAATACGAGCAGTTCTTC.

V usage is TRBV3-1 and J usage is TRBJ2-2; TRBD2 agrees at 13 bases. Trimming removed 0 bases from V and 6 bases from J; junction bases left unmatched: 10. The CDR3 is 19 residues long. CDR1 and CDR2 (germline): LGHDT, YNNKEL (reference sequence). The CDR3 spells CASSQEGGRTSGSPGELFF. As DNA, the CDR3 is TGTGCCAGCAGCCAAGAAGGGGGAAGGACTAGCGGGAGCCCCGGGGAGCTGTTTTTT.

This chain links TRBV12-3 or TRBV12-4 with TRBJ2-1, with TRBD2 matching 14 bases. The CDR3 contains 16 residues. J was trimmed by 4 bases and V by 7 bases; bases with no gene match: 6. CDR3 protein: CASTGTSGSVYNEQFF. The DNA for the CDR3 is TGTGCCAGCACCGGGACTAGCGGGAGTGTGTACAATGAGCAGTTCTTC.

This clonotype showed up many times. The gene calls are TRBV3-1 and TRBJ2-5; 8 nucleotides agree with TRBD2. Germline V CDR1 and CDR2: LGHDT, YNNKEL (reference sequence). The junction had 9 bases not matched to a gene; V was cut back by 4 bases and J by 2 bases. This CDR3 has 16 amino acids. Here the CDR3 reads CASSPQRGTSQETQYF. DNA for the CDR3: TGTGCCAGCAGCCCCCAGCGGGGGACGTCTCAAGAGACCCAGTACTTC.

A few counts support this clonotype. J is TRBJ1-4 and V is TRBV5-1; possible D gene TRBD1, 5 bases. The CDR3 runs to 14 residues. Trimming removed 4 bases from V and 8 bases from J, with 15 bases in between. Germline-derived CDR1 and CDR2 are SGHRS and YFSETQ. The CDR3 loop is CASSPRAGSEKLFF. The CDR3 coding sequence is TGCGCCAGCAGCCCCAGGGCAGGGAGCGAAAAACTGTTTTTT.

This clonotype showed up many times. V usage is TRBV28 and J usage is TRBJ2-1; TRBD2 matches 9 bases. CDR3 length: 16 residues. J was trimmed by 8 bases and V by 3 bases; bases with no gene match: 11. Germline CDR1 and CDR2: MDHEN and SYDVKM. The CDR3 protein is CASSFSGTSMGHEQFF. The CDR3 DNA reads as TGTGCCAGCAGTTTTTCCGGGACTAGCATGGGCCATGAGCAGTTCTTC.

A word on this clonotype: Only one base separates this from a far larger clonotype, so it likely reflects a read error. Here the CDR3 omits its conserved ending phenylalanine or tryptophan, so a read error is the likely source. This chain uses TRBV7-2 with TRBJ2-5; 8 bases line up with TRBD2. Germline CDR1 and CDR2: SGHTA and FQGNSA. The CDR3 has 18 residues. Trimming took 5 bases from V and 5 from J; bases not matched to a gene: 19. CDR3 bases: TGTGCCAGCAGCCAAGATGTACGGAGCGGGAGACCGGGGGAGACCCAGTACCTC. Encoded protein: CASSQDVRSGRPGETQYL.

This clonotype was seen repeatedly, ten times or more. The chain couples TRBV6-1 to TRBJ2-1; TRBD2 aligns across 13 bases. With V trimmed by 4 bases and J by 7 bases, 7 bases remained unmatched. CDR3 length: 16 amino acids. The germline V gene encodes CDR1 MNHNS and CDR2 SASEGT. The CDR3, as DNA: TGTGCCAGCAGTGTGTGGACTAGCGGGAGATCGAATGAGCAGTTCTTC. This gives the protein CASSVWTSGRSNEQFF.

This clonotype was observed many times. This chain connects TRBV28 to TRBJ1-4; 8 bases map to TRBD1. Per germline, CDR1 MDHEN and CDR2 SYDVKM. With V trimmed by 2 bases and J by 1 base, 3 bases remained unmatched. The CDR3 length is 16 residues. The CDR3 nucleotides read TGTGCCAGCAGTTTACAGGGGGCGCAAACTAATGAAAAACTGTTTTTT. This codes for CASSLQGAQTNEKLFF.